The 2 T cell receptor beta chains below all came from one sample that was sequenced in a study of T cell clonality in common variable immunodeficiency. Clones were read by immunoSEQ multiplex PCR, and TCRdb kept only the in-frame ones, dropping some. Singletons are absent from the sample, which has roughly 34,000 clones. The sample comprised peripheral blood mononuclear cells. The receptors originated from a person between 18 and 70 years old in good health.

The sample holds many counts of this clone. Given a much more abundant clone one base away, this may be a read error. From the germline J gene comes the end of the CDR3, since the read stops 3 residues before it. Other DNA sequences within the sample encode an identical CDR3. The gene calls are TRBV27 and TRBJ1-2, with 8 bases matching TRBD1. From germline, CDR1 is MNHEY and CDR2 SMNVEV (reference sequence). This CDR3 region has 14 residues. J was trimmed by 6 bases and V by 5 bases; bases with no gene match: 8. CDR3 residues: CASSPDRAGHGYTF. The sequenced part of the CDR3 DNA is TGTGCCAGCAGTCCGGACAGGGCAGGACATGGC.

Ten or more counts support this clone. The CDR3 is cut off 3 residues early in the read; its end comes from the germline J gene. V usage is TRBV7-8 and J usage is TRBJ2-5; D may be TRBD1 (5 bases). CDR1 is SGHVS, CDR2 FQNEAQ, per germline. The V and J ends lost 2 bases and 7 bases respectively, with 14 bases between them. There are 14 residues in the CDR3. The part of the CDR3 DNA that was read is TGTGCCAGCAGCTTACCGGCCCGTCAGGGGACC. Protein sequence: CASSLPARQGT. The full CDR3 is CASSLPARQGTQYF.